The 10 T cell receptor beta chains listed next were all sequenced from one sample in a study. Treg sorting used a CD4+CD25+CD127-/low gate. MiXCR, applied by TCRdb to the 5' RACE reads, yields one record per CDR3 protein. The data contain about 9,100 distinct CDR3 sequences, 14% of them singletons. The sequenced material came from Tregs sorted from blood. These receptors were collected from a female donor with breast cancer.

This clonotype is medium-sized (0.01 to 0.1%) in the sample. V is TRBV29-1 and J is TRBJ2-3; the match to TRBD2 covers 8 bases. J was trimmed by 11 bases and V by 5 bases; bases with no gene match: 12. The CDR3 is 13 amino acids. The V gene's germline CDR1 is SQVTM and CDR2 ANQGSEA. Here the CDR3 reads CSVTGAGGLKQYF. The CDR3 coding sequence is TGCAGCGTTACCGGCGCGGGAGGCCTAAAGCAGTATTTT.

This clonotype qualifies as medium-sized (0.01 to 0.1%). The rearrangement joins TRBV5-1 to TRBJ2-1; D gene ambiguous. V lost 0 bases to trimming and J lost 9 bases, with 4 bases between them. This CDR3 has 11 residues. Germline CDR1 reads SGHRS; CDR2 reads YFSETQ. The CDR3 coding sequence is TGCGCCAGCAGCTTGGCGGCTGAGCAGTTCTTC. It translates to CASSLAAEQFF.

On this clonotype itself: This may arise from a read error, as a much more abundant clone is one base away. The chain uses TRBV11-3 and TRBJ2-7; D is perhaps TRBD2 (7 bases). Trimming pared 3 bases from V and 5 bases from J, leaving 17 bases between. CDR1 SGHNT and CDR2 YENEEA come from the germline V gene. This CDR3 is built from 15 residues. CDR3 sequence: CASSLVGGPSHEQYF. The CDR3 nucleotides are TGTGCCAGCAGCTTGGTGGGGGGGCCGTCCCACGAGCAGTACTTC.

This clonotype counts as medium-sized. The chain combines TRBV24-1 with TRBJ2-2; 8 bases match TRBD2. The germline V gene has CDR1 KGHDR and CDR2 SFDVKD. After removal of 5 bases from V and 4 bases from J, the junction contained 8 bases not matched to a gene. The CDR3 is 16 residues long. This CDR3 is CATSAQRGKATGELFF. The CDR3 DNA reads TGTGCCACCAGTGCCCAGCGGGGGAAGGCCACCGGGGAGCTGTTTTTT.

By share, this clonotype ranks as medium-sized. The chain is built from TRBV29-1 and TRBJ2-5; no definite D call. The V end was cut by 4 bases, the J end by 3 bases, with 3 bases between. CDR3 size: 10 residues. Germline loops: CDR1 SQVTM, CDR2 ANQGSEA. CDR3 amino acids: CSVVKETQYF. The CDR3 nucleotides read TGCAGCGTTGTAAAAGAGACCCAGTACTTC.

This clonotype was detected many times. This chain joins TRBV9 and TRBJ2-1; TRBD2 might be the D (5 bases). The CDR3 contains 15 residues. Trimming took 0 bases from V and 6 from J, leaving 13 bases between them. Germline V gene sequence: CDR1 SGDLS, CDR2 YYNGEE. The CDR3 DNA follows: TGTGCCAGCAGCGTAGAACCGGGATCGGGCAATGAGCAGTTCTTC. Encoded protein: CASSVEPGSGNEQFF. The entire variable domain, with the rest obtained from reference TRBV9 and TRBJ2-1, is as follows: DSGVTQTPKHLITATGQRVTLRCSPRSGDLSVYWYQQSLDQGLQFLIQYYNGEERAKGNILERFSAQQFPDLHSELNLSSLELGDSALYFCASSVEPGSGNEQFFGPGTRLTVL.

This clonotype was seen ten or more times. V and J are TRBV4-1 and TRBJ1-5; 8 bases are shared with TRBD1. CDR1 is MGHRA and CDR2 is YSYEKL in the germline V gene. The CDR3 has 18 residues. V dropped 0 bases and J dropped 0; count of bases not matched to a gene: 7. Here the CDR3 reads CASSQEIQGTGSNQPQHF. The CDR3 DNA reads TGCGCCAGCAGCCAAGAGATTCAGGGGACAGGTAGCAATCAGCCCCAGCATTTT.

By share of the sample, this clonotype is medium-sized (0.01 to 0.1%). The CDR3 DNA reads as TGTGCCAGCAGCTTAGGAGTAGGGACAGGACTCCAAGAGACCCAGTACTTC. Residues: CASSLGVGTGLQETQYF. The rearrangement links TRBV7-2 to TRBJ2-5, with 8 bases that match TRBD1. The V gene's germline CDR1 is SGHTA and CDR2 FQGNSA. CDR3 length: 17 amino acids. V gave up 1 base and J gave up 1 base; unmatched junction bases: 8.

This clonotype is termed medium-sized. V gene TRBV6-5 combines with J gene TRBJ1-1; tentatively, D is TRBD1 (6 bases). The ends were cut back, 2 bases at V and 4 bases at J, with 14 bases in the middle. The CDR3 length is 15 residues. Per the germline V gene, CDR1 is MNHEY and CDR2 is SVGAGI. The CDR3 spells CASSYGGGGPTEAFF. The CDR3 DNA reads TGTGCCAGCAGTTACGGCGGGGGGGGCCCCACTGAAGCTTTCTTT.

V is TRBV2 and J is TRBJ1-2, with D hard to call. Trimming cost V 7 bases and J 4 bases, with 13 bases left between them. The length of the CDR3 is 13 residues. Germline CDR1 reads SNHLY; CDR2 reads FYNNEI. CDR3 region: CASIPVGLYGYTF. CDR3 DNA: TGTGCCAGCATCCCCGTTGGGCTCTATGGCTACACCTTC.